This T cell receptor (beta chain) was sequenced for a study of blood T cell repertoires in COVID-19. For the study at large: Both acute and convalescent COVID-19 samples were obtained from the United States, Italy and Spain. Sample material is recorded as cDNA or gDNA derived from T cells, B-cell-depleted T cells, or PBMCs.

The CDR3 runs to 13 residues. Between the trimmed V and J ends, which lost 0 bases and 8 bases, there was a span of 11 bases. CDR1 SGHRS and CDR2 YFSETQ come from the germline V gene. Original analysis: Using reference gene primer amplification, nucleated cell counts were estimated. Assay: immunoSEQ multiplex PCR; the TCRdb copy retains only in-frame clones and omits some. The D gene and trimming were derived from the DNA, and the V and J assignments and clone size from that table. The repertoire consists of over 150,000 clones, with over 75% occurring once and the leading ten covering roughly 28%. Sequencing was done on a sample of peripheral blood. The rearrangement uses TRBV5-1 and TRBJ1-1; D is undetermined. This TCR derives from a woman between 65 and 79 years old with acute or convalescent COVID-19. The CDR3 DNA sequence: TGCGCCAGCAGCTTGGCCCAAGCGGGGGAAGCTTTCTTT. Its protein product is CASSLAQAGEAFF.